The present entry profiles one T cell receptor (beta chain) with its context. As yet, its antigen is unknown. The CDR3 totals 15 residues. With V trimmed by 7 bases and J by 0 bases, 4 bases remained unmatched. Germline CDR1 is SNHLY and CDR2 is FYNNEI. PCR involved 60 Vbeta and 13 Jbeta primers. Sequenced by immunoSEQ multiplex PCR; TCRdb stores in-frame clones only, minus some. The table has about 120,000 clones, around three quarters seen once. These data come from a study of cytomegalovirus exposure and HLA in healthy donors. Study conclusions and caveats: Later on, an analysis found that several of the most significant clusters appeared to be linked to common viral pathogens, which included parvovirus B19.

The sequence derives from a man younger than 35 in good health and CMV-seropositive. Sequencing was done on a sample of PBMCs. The chain employs TRBV2 and TRBJ2-2; TRBD1 matches at 8 bases. CDR3 protein: CASTQGATNTGELFF. DNA for the CDR3: TGTGCCAGCACCCAGGGGGCCACGAACACCGGGGAGCTGTTTTTT.